Here is one T cell receptor beta chain with its context. The antigen remains undetermined. The sample comes from a study of persistence of HIV-infected CD4 T cells. About the research overall: The sample holds CD4+ T cells responsive to CMV or HIV-1 Gag. Up to about 200 mL blood was drawn at multiple time points; a couple of donors had single-time leukapheresis. Median time on suppressive ART was 7 to 9 years.

The immunoSEQ assay was version 4, run in survey mode. Some clones are missing from TCRdb's copy, which holds only in-frame ones; the method was immunoSEQ multiplex PCR. The data show about 48,000 clones, under 85% seen once. Cells were stimulated with CMV-infected fibroblast lysates at 8 to 10 ug/mL. Memory cells lacking CD40L and CD69 with high CD45RO were sorted. CD8+ T cells were removed from PBMCs prior to stimulation. V shed 7 bases, J shed 3 bases, and the junction held 7 bases outside the gene matches. The CDR3 runs to 14 residues. Per germline, CDR1 MNHNY and CDR2 SVGAGI (reference sequence). Source: CD4+ T cells sorted from PBMCs after approximately 19-hour stimulation, taken from a patient who received antiretroviral therapy. The TCR originated in an adult man with HIV who was CMV-seropositive. This sequence joins TRBV6-6 and TRBJ1-1, with 8 positions matching TRBD1. Here the CDR3 DNA reads TGTGCCAGCACCAGTCGACAGGGGCACACTGAAGCTTTCTTT. Its protein is CASTSRQGHTEAFF.